These 14 T cell receptor beta chains came from one sample sequenced in a study of shared clonotypes between healthy human individuals. Libraries were prepared by immunoSEQ multiplex PCR; TCRdb keeps only in-frame clonotypes and omits some of them. The table includes approximately 940,000 clones, 70% to 85% detected once. Input material: memory CD4+ T cells sorted from blood. Subset given: CD45RA-negative fraction. These receptors were obtained from a man aged 18-30 years in good health.

The V gene is TRBV4-1, the J gene TRBJ2-2; 7 bases map to TRBD1. The CDR3 spans 19 residues. The V segment lost 0 bases and the J segment 1 base; nucleotides outside the gene matches: 11. Germline V gene lookup returns CDR1 MGHRA and CDR2 YSYEKL. CDR3 DNA: TGCGCCAGCAGCCAAGATCCCCCAGACAGGGAGTGGAACACCGGGGAGCTGTTTTTT. It is translated as CASSQDPPDREWNTGELFF.

This chain links TRBV4-1 with TRBJ2-2, with 15 bases that match TRBD2. The trim removed 5 bases at V and 4 bases at J, leaving 11 bases unmatched. The CDR3 spans 19 residues. Per germline, CDR1 MGHRA and CDR2 YSYEKL. The CDR3 region is CASSYTGTSGRRSTGELFF. As DNA, the CDR3 is TGCGCCAGCAGCTATACCGGGACTAGCGGGAGGAGGAGCACCGGGGAGCTGTTTTTT.

V is TRBV12-5 and J is TRBJ2-2; perhaps TRBD1 as D (5 bases). The V end lost 4 bases, the J end lost 3 bases, and 12 bases lay between the germline ends. Germline CDR1 and CDR2: LGHNT and FRNRAP. The length of the CDR3 is 15 residues. CDR3 sequence reads: CASGSIDSYTGELFF. For the CDR3, the DNA is TGTGCTAGTGGTTCGATAGACAGCTACACCGGGGAGCTGTTTTTT.

Worth noting for this clone: Additional DNA sequences in this sample encode the identical CDR3. The chain couples TRBV18 to TRBJ1-1; 10 nucleotides agree with TRBD1. J lost 5 bases, V lost 3 bases, and 0 bases had no gene match. Germline V gene lookup returns CDR1 KGHSH and CDR2 LQKENI. The CDR3 covers 13 residues. The CDR3 DNA sequence: TGTGCCAGCTCACCGGGACAGGGGACTGAAGCTTTCTTT. It specifies CASSPGQGTEAFF.

This clone was seen just once. The rearrangement joins TRBV12-2 to TRBJ2-5; the D call in the table, TRBD1, was not verified against the DNA. TRBV12-2 is shown as a pseudogene. This CDR3 has 12 residues. The CDR3 nucleotides are TGTGCAAGTCGCCCCCTTCAGGGTACCCAGTACTTC. Translation: CASRPLQGTQYF.

The rearrangement joins TRBV9 to TRBJ2-1; D unclear. The germline V and J ends were trimmed by 0 bases and 5 bases, with 6 bases remaining between them. CDR1 is SGDLS and CDR2 is YYNGEE in the germline V gene. The CDR3 runs to 13 residues. CDR3 sequence: CASSVEIHNEQFF. For the CDR3, the DNA is TGTGCCAGCAGCGTAGAGATCCACAATGAGCAGTTCTTC.

Only a few counts were recorded for this clone. The V gene is TRBV10-1, the J gene TRBJ1-2; no definite D call. The CDR3 consists of 14 residues. Germline V lookup: CDR1 WNHNN, CDR2 SYGVQD (reference sequence). Trimming stripped 6 bases from V and 8 bases from J, with 19 bases between. The CDR3 protein is CASSASRVGAGYTF. CDR3 DNA: TGCGCCAGCAGCGCTTCTCGGGTCGGTGCAGGCTACACCTTC.

The chain carries TRBV7-6 and TRBJ1-5, with 8 nucleotides matching TRBD1. The CDR3 sequence is 17 residues long. CDR1 is SGHVS and CDR2 is FNYEAQ in the germline V gene. J was trimmed by 0 bases and V by 4 bases; bases with no gene match: 8. CDR3: CASSSRTGPYSNQPQHF. As DNA, the CDR3 is TGTGCCAGCAGCTCACGGACAGGGCCGTATAGCAATCAGCCCCAGCATTTT.

V is TRBV19 and J is TRBJ2-1; D might be TRBD1 or TRBD2, each matching 5 bases. This CDR3 has 14 amino acids. The V end was cut by 7 bases, the J end by 6 bases, with 16 bases between. From germline, CDR1 is LNHDA and CDR2 SQIVND (reference sequence). CDR3 in amino acids: CASTGTTGFNEQFF. In DNA, the CDR3 is TGTGCCAGTACCGGGACCACGGGGTTCAATGAGCAGTTCTTC.

This clone showed up just once. This rearrangement joins TRBV5-1 to TRBJ2-2; D remains unclear. V was pared by 4 bases and J by 7 bases, with 14 bases between. Germline V CDR1 and CDR2: SGHRS, YFSETQ. The CDR3 loop spans 14 amino acids. The CDR3 spells CASSPGRADGELFF. The CDR3 bases are TGCGCCAGCAGCCCCGGACGGGCGGACGGGGAGCTGTTTTTT.

The CDR3 spells CASSLESGISETQYF. The CDR3 DNA is TGTGCCAGCAGCTTAGAAAGCGGGATCTCCGAGACCCAGTACTTC. V gene TRBV11-3 combines with J gene TRBJ2-5, with TRBD2 matching 7 bases. This CDR3 comprises 15 residues. J was trimmed by 5 bases and V by 0 bases; bases with no gene match: 6. The germline V gene has CDR1 SGHNT and CDR2 YENEEA.

About this clone: This specimen includes other DNA sequences encoding the same CDR3. The rearrangement uses TRBV6-1 and TRBJ1-5, with D unclear. Trimming left V 8 bases short and J 2 bases short, with 7 bases between. This CDR3 region has 12 residues. Germline V gene lookup returns CDR1 MNHNS and CDR2 SASEGT. In DNA form, the CDR3 reads TGTGCCAGCTCGACTGGCAATCAGCCCCAGCATTTT. As protein: CASSTGNQPQHF.

V usage is TRBV7-2 and J usage is TRBJ2-2, with 7 positions matching TRBD2. V gave up 1 base and J gave up 1 base; unmatched junction bases: 6. CDR1 is SGHTA, CDR2 FQGNSA, per germline. This CDR3 spans 17 amino acids. The CDR3 reads CASSLDRREWNTGELFF. DNA of the CDR3: TGTGCCAGCAGCTTAGACCGGCGGGAGTGGAACACCGGGGAGCTGTTTTTT. Full variable domain (rest looked up from reference TRBV7-2 and TRBJ2-2): GAGVSQSPSNKVTEKGKDVELRCDPISGHTALYWYRQSLGQGLEFLIYFQGNSAPDKSGLPSDRFSAERTGGSVSTLTIQRTQQEDSAVYLCASSLDRREWNTGELFFGEGSRLTVL.

V is TRBV19 and J is TRBJ1-2, with unresolved D. The CDR3 sequence is 13 residues long. V was shortened by 3 bases and J by 4 bases, with 9 bases between the two germline ends. Germline V gives CDR1 LNHDA, CDR2 SQIVND (reference sequence). In DNA, the CDR3 is TGTGCCAGTAGTATGAGTGTTCTCTATGGCTACACCTTC. This codes for CASSMSVLYGYTF.